Listed here are 18 T cell receptor beta chains from one sample, sequenced in a study of blood T cell repertoires in COVID-19. Profiling relied on immunoSEQ multiplex PCR, and the TCRdb table lists in-frame clones only, not all of them. The sample consists of 200,000 to 250,000 clones, roughly 78% of them appearing once. Input material: peripheral blood. The receptor set was obtained from a woman aged 35 to 49 with acute or convalescent COVID-19.

The gene calls are TRBV7-2 and TRBJ1-2; D unresolved. Trimming shortened V by 4 bases and J by 4 bases, and 4 bases separated the two germline ends. CDR3 size: 11 residues. Germline V gives CDR1 SGHTA, CDR2 FQGNSA. CDR3 nucleotide sequence: TGTGCCAGCAGCTCCCGCTATGGCTACACCTTC. This encodes CASSSRYGYTF.

The chain uses TRBV5-1 and TRBJ2-7; D is possibly TRBD2 (6 bases). CDR3 length equals 15 residues. V was shortened by 4 bases and J by 0 bases, with 14 bases between the two germline ends. The germline V gene encodes CDR1 SGHRS and CDR2 YFSETQ. The CDR3 DNA is TGCGCCAGCAGCCTAAACGGGGACTCCTCCTACGAGCAGTACTTC. It yields the protein CASSLNGDSSYEQYF.

The chain carries TRBV9 and TRBJ1-1; D might be TRBD1 (5 bases). Trimming left V 0 bases short and J 5 bases short, with 11 bases between. Germline CDR1 SGDLS, CDR2 YYNGEE. The CDR3 is 14 amino acids. CDR3 nucleotide sequence: TGTGCCAGCAGCGTAGGGGCAGGGCAGACTGAAGCTTTCTTT. Translating it yields CASSVGAGQTEAFF.

The genes are TRBV5-1 and TRBJ1-2, with 8 bases identical to TRBD1. The J segment lost 7 bases and the V segment lost 1 base, leaving 12 bases of the junction unmatched. The CDR3 is 16 residues long. The germline V gene encodes CDR1 SGHRS and CDR2 YFSETQ. The CDR3 sequence: CASSLSSQGAVTGYTF. DNA for the CDR3: TGCGCCAGCAGCTTGTCCTCGCAGGGGGCAGTGACTGGCTACACCTTC.

V gene TRBV2 combines with J gene TRBJ2-3; perhaps TRBD2 as D (6 bases). V gave up 7 bases and J gave up 1 base, with 12 bases separating them. Germline CDR1 is SNHLY and CDR2 is FYNNEI. The CDR3 totals 14 residues. The DNA of the CDR3 is TGTGCCAGCACCCGGGACTTTGGCACAGATACGCAGTATTTT. This gives the protein CASTRDFGTDTQYF.

This clone was detected only a few times. This chain links TRBV3-1 (or the pseudogene TRBV3-2) with TRBJ1-6, with TRBD1 matching over 9 bases. Germline CDR1 LGHDT, CDR2 YNNKEL (reference sequence). The V gene end was trimmed by 8 bases and the J gene end by 10 bases; junction bases not matched to a gene: 9. The CDR3 is 14 residues long. CDR3 loop: CASSPDRGGSPLHF. The CDR3 bases are TGTGCCAGCTCCCCGGACAGGGGAGGATCACCCCTCCACTTT.

The J gene is TRBJ1-1, the V gene TRBV9; D call uncertain. Germline lookup yields CDR1 SGDLS and CDR2 YYNGEE. CDR3 size: 13 residues. The germline V and J ends were trimmed by 0 bases and 0 bases, with 3 bases remaining between them. As DNA, the CDR3 is TGTGCCAGCAGCGTAGTCTTGAACACTGAAGCTTTCTTT. Translation: CASSVVLNTEAFF.

The chain couples TRBV27 to TRBJ1-6; TRBD1 aligns across 7 bases. The V gene end was trimmed by 5 bases and the J gene end by 6 bases; junction bases not matched to a gene: 7. Germline CDR1 and CDR2: MNHEY and SMNVEV (reference sequence). There are 15 residues in the CDR3. The CDR3 spells CASSPRTGSNSPLHF. In DNA, the CDR3 is TGTGCCAGCAGTCCCCGGACAGGCTCTAATTCACCCCTCCACTTT.

This chain links TRBV27 with TRBJ2-3; D is uncertain. Between the trimmed V and J ends, which lost 3 bases and 0 bases, there was a span of 13 bases. Germline V gives CDR1 MNHEY, CDR2 SMNVEV (reference sequence). The CDR3 runs to 16 residues. The CDR3 nucleotides are TGTGCCAGCAGTTTTATTCCCGGAGTTAGCACAGATACGCAGTATTTT. Translating it yields CASSFIPGVSTDTQYF.

This CDR3 reads CASSGLSEQYF. The DNA for the CDR3 is TGTGCCAGCAGCGGTCTGAGCGAGCAGTACTTC. The rearrangement links TRBV12-3 or TRBV12-4 to TRBJ2-7; the D is unclear. The CDR3 has 11 residues. With 6 bases removed from V and 6 bases from J, the gap between germline ends came to 9 bases.

The V gene is TRBV6-5, the J gene TRBJ2-1; TRBD1 aligns across 7 bases. This CDR3 has 14 amino acids. After removal of 6 bases from V and 5 bases from J, the junction contained 7 bases not matched to a gene. Germline lookup yields CDR1 MNHEY and CDR2 SVGAGI. The CDR3 DNA reads as TGTGCCAGCAGCCGACAGGGACAGCACAATGAGCAGTTCTTC. This gives the protein CASSRQGQHNEQFF.

This chain connects TRBV6-5 to TRBJ2-3; tentatively, D is TRBD2 (5 bases). The ends were cut back, 0 bases at V and 1 base at J, with 11 bases in the middle. The germline CDR1 and CDR2 sequences are MNHEY and SVGAGI. This CDR3 is 16 amino acids long. The CDR3 region has the DNA TGTGCCAGCAGTTACTCGTCCCTAGCAGGCACAGATACGCAGTATTTT. This gives the protein CASSYSSLAGTDTQYF.

V usage is TRBV5-4 and J usage is TRBJ1-1; no reliable D call. The CDR3 spans 12 residues. The germline V gene has CDR1 SGHNT and CDR2 YYREEE (reference sequence). V shed 4 bases and J shed 4 bases, with 8 bases lying between them. CDR3: CASSLLSTEAFF. The CDR3 DNA follows: TGTGCCAGCAGCCTCTTGAGCACTGAAGCTTTCTTT.

This chain connects TRBV24-1 to TRBJ1-2; no reliable D call. CDR3 length: 11 residues. Trimming cost V 3 bases and J 11 bases, with 9 bases left between them. Germline-derived CDR1 and CDR2 are KGHDR and SFDVKD. CDR3 coding DNA: TGTGCCACCAGTGATCGCAGGCTATACACCTTC. Residues: CATSDRRLYTF.

The chain uses TRBV5-4 and TRBJ1-1; D is perhaps TRBD1 (6 bases). This CDR3 comprises 12 residues. Trimming took 2 bases from V and 5 from J, leaving 7 bases between them. Germline V gives CDR1 SGHNT, CDR2 YYREEE (reference sequence). CDR3 in DNA: TGTGCCAGCAGCTTCAGGGGTACTGAAGCTTTCTTT. Amino acids: CASSFRGTEAFF.

The chain employs TRBV10-3 and TRBJ1-2; TRBD1 matches at 10 bases. The germline V gene has CDR1 ENHRY and CDR2 SYGVKD. Losses at the gene ends were 6 bases for V and 10 bases for J; bases not matched to a gene: 11. This CDR3 is 14 amino acids long. The chain's CDR3 is CAISPTGTGADYTF. The CDR3 nucleotides are TGTGCCATCAGCCCAACCGGGACAGGGGCGGACTACACCTTC.

This clone has more than one count but fewer than ten. This chain uses TRBV6-2 or TRBV6-3 with TRBJ1-5, with no clear D. This CDR3 has 16 residues. Germline CDR1 reads MNHEY; CDR2 reads SVGEGT. V dropped 4 bases and J dropped 5 bases, with 18 bases sitting between them. The DNA for the CDR3 is TGTGCCAGCAGTTCGCCGTATACGGTGGAGGATCAGCCCCAGCATTTT. Amino acid sequence: CASSSPYTVEDQPQHF.

The V gene is TRBV14, the J gene TRBJ1-2, with TRBD1 matching 7 bases. CDR3 length equals 16 residues. Per germline, CDR1 SGHDN and CDR2 FVKESK. V was clipped by 0 bases and J by 3 bases; unmatched bases: 7. CDR3 region: CASSQERGLDYYGYTF. The CDR3 DNA reads TGTGCCAGCAGCCAAGAAAGGGGGCTGGATTACTATGGCTACACCTTC. Drawing the rest from reference TRBV14 and TRBJ1-2, the complete variable domain is EAGVTQFPSHSVIEKGQTVTLRCDPISGHDNLYWYRRVMGKEIKFLLHFVKESKQDESGMPNNRFLAERTGGTYSTLKVQPAELEDSGVYFCASSQERGLDYYGYTFGSGTRLTVV.